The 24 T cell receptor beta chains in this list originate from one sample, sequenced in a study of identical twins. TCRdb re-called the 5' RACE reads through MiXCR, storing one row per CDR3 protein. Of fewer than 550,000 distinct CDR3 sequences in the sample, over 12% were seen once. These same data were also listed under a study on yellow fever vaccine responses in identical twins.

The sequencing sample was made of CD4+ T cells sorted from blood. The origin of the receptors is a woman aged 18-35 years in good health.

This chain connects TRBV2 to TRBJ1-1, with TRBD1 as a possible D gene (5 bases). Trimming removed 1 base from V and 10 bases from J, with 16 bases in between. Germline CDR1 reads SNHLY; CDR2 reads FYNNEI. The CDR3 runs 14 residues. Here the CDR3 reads CASSEVQGWKSAFF. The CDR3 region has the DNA TGTGCCAGCAGTGAAGTGCAGGGATGGAAGTCAGCTTTCTTT.

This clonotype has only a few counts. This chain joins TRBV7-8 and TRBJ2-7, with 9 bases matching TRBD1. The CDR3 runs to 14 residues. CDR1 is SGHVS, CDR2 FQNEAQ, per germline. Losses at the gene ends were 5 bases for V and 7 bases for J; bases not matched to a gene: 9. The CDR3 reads CASSPLDRGFEQYF. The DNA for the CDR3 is TGTGCCAGCAGCCCACTGGACAGGGGTTTTGAGCAGTACTTC.

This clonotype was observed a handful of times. CDR3 coding DNA: TGCAGTGCTAGCCCCCAATACAGGGGGCGGTTTGGTGAGCAGTTCTTC. It specifies CSASPQYRGRFGEQFF. The genes are TRBV20-1 and TRBJ2-1; 9 bases map to TRBD1. The CDR3 runs to 16 residues. Germline V lookup: CDR1 DFQATT, CDR2 SNEGSKA (reference sequence). The ends lost 3 bases at V and 9 bases at J; junction bases unmatched: 15.

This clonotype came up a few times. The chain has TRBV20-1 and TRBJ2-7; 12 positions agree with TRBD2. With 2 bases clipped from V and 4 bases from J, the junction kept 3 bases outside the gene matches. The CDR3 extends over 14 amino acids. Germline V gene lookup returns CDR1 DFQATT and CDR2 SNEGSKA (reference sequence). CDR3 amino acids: CSARLAGGPYEQYF. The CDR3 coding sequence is TGCAGTGCTAGACTAGCGGGAGGGCCGTACGAGCAGTACTTC.

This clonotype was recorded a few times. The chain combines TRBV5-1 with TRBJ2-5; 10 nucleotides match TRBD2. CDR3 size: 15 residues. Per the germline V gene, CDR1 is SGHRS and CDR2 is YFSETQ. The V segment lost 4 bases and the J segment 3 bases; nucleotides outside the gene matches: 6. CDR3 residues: CASSRGLAGEETQYF. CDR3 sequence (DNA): TGCGCCAGCAGCCGCGGGCTAGCGGGGGAAGAGACCCAGTACTTC.

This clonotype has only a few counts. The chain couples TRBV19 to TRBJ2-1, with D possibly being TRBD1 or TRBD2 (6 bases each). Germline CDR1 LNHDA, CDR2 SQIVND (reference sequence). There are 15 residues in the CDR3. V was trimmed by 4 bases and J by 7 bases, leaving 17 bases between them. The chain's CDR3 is CASSTGGQTGNEQFF. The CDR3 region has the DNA TGTGCCAGTAGTACTGGGGGGCAGACGGGTAATGAGCAGTTCTTC.

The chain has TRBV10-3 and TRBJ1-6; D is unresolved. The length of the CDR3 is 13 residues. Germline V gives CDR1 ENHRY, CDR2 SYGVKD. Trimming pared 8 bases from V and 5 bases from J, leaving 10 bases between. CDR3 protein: CAIRESDNSPLHF. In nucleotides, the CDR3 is TGTGCCATCCGGGAGTCCGATAATTCACCCCTCCACTTT.

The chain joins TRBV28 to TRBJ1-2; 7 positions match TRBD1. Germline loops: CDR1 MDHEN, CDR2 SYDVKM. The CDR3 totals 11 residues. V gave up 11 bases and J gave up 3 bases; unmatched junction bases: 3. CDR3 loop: CAAQGDYGYTF. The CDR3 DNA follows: TGTGCCGCCCAGGGGGACTATGGCTACACCTTC.

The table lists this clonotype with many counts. The CDR3: CATSLSRGPDRTDTQYF. CDR3 in DNA: TGTGCCACCAGCCTTAGCAGGGGGCCCGATCGCACAGATACGCAGTATTTT. This chain uses TRBV24-1 with TRBJ2-3, with 8 nucleotides matching TRBD1. V lost 7 bases to trimming and J lost 1 base; unmatched junction nucleotides: 12. The germline gives CDR1 KGHDR, CDR2 SFDVKD. The CDR3 contains 17 residues.

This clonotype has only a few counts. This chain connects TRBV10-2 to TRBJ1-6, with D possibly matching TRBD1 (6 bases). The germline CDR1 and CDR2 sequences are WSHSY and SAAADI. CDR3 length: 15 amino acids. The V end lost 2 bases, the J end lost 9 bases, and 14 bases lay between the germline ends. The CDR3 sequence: CASSERAGVGSPLHF. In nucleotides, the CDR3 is TGCGCCAGCAGTGAGAGGGCAGGGGTTGGTTCACCCCTCCACTTT.

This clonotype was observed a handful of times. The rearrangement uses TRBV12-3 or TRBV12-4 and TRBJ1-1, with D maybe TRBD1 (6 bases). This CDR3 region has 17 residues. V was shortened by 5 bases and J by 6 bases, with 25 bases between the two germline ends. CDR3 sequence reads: CASSRRGIVTGVAEAFF. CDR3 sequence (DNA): TGTGCCAGCAGTCGTAGGGGAATCGTGACAGGAGTTGCTGAAGCTTTCTTT.

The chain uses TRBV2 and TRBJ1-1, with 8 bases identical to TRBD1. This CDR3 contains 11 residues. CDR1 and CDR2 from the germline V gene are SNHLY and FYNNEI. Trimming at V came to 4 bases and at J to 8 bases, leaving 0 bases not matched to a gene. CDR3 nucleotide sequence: TGTGCCAGCAGTGGACAGGGGGAAGCTTTCTTT. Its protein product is CASSGQGEAFF.

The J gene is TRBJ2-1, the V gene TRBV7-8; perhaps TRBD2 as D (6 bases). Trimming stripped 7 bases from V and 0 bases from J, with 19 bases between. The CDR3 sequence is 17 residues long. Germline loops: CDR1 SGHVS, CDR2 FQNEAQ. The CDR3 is CASIRAGLGNSYNEQFF. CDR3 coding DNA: TGTGCCAGCATCCGGGCGGGACTCGGAAACTCCTACAATGAGCAGTTCTTC.

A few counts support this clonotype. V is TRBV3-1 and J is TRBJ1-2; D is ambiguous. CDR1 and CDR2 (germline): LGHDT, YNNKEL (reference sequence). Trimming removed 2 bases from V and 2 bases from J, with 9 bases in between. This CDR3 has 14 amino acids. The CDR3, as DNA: TGTGCCAGCAGCCAACCAGAAGGGAACTATGGCTACACCTTC. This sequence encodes CASSQPEGNYGYTF.

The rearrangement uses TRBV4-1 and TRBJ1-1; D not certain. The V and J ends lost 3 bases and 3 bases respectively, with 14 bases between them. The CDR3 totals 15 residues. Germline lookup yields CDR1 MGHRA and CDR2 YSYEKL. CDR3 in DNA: TGCGCCAGCAGCCAGAGGGTGAGGTGGGACACTGAAGCTTTCTTT. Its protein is CASSQRVRWDTEAFF.

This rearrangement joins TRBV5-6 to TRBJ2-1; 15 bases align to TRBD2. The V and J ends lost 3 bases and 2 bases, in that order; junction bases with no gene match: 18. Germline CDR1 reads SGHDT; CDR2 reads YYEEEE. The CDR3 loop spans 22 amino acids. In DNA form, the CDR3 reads TGTGCCAGCAGCTCGATGGGGTTGGCAGGGACTAGCGGGAGGAGGACCTACAATGAGCAGTTCTTC. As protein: CASSSMGLAGTSGRRTYNEQFF. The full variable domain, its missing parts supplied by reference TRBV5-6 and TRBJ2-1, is DAGVTQSPTHLIKTRGQQVTLRCSPKSGHDTVSWYQQALGQGPQFIFQYYEEEERQRGNFPDRFSGHQFPNYSSELNVNALLLGDSALYLCASSSMGLAGTSGRRTYNEQFFGPGTRLTVL.

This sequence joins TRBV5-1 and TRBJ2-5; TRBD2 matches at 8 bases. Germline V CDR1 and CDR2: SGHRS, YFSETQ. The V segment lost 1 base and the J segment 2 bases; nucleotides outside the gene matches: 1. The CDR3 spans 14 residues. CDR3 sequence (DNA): TGCGCCAGCAGCTTGAAGCGGGGGCAAGAGACCCAGTACTTC. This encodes CASSLKRGQETQYF.

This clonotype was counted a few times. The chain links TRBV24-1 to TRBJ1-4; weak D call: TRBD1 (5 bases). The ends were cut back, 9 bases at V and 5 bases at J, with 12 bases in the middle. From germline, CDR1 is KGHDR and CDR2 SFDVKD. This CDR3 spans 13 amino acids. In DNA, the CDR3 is TGTGCCACCTCAGGACGGGGGAATGAAAAACTGTTTTTT. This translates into CATSGRGNEKLFF.

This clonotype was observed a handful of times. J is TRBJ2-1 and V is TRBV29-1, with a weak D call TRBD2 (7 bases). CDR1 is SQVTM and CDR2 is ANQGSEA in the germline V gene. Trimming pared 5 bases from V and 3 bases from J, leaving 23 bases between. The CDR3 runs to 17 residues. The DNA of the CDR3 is TGCAGCGTTTACTCGTGGGGTGGGGGAGGGGGCTACAATGAGCAGTTCTTC. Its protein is CSVYSWGGGGGYNEQFF.

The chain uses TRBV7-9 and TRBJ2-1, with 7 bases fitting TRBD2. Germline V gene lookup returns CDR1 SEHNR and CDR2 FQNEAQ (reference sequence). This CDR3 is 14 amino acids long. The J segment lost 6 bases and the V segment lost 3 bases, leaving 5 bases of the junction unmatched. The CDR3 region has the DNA TGTGCCAGCAGCTTCAGCGGGACTCCCAATGAGCAGTTCTTC. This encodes CASSFSGTPNEQFF.

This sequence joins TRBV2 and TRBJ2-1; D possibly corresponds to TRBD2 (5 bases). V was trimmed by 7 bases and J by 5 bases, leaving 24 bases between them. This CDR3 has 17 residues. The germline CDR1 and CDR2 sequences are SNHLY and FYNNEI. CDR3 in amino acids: CASKSRDLRATHNEQFF. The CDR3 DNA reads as TGTGCCAGCAAGAGTAGAGATTTGAGGGCCACGCACAATGAGCAGTTCTTC.

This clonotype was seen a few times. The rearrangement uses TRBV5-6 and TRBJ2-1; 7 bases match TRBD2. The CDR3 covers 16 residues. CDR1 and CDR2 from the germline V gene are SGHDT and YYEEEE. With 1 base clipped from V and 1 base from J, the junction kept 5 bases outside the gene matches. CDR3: CASSLLAGESYNEQFF. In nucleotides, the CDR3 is TGTGCCAGCAGCTTGCTCGCGGGAGAGTCCTACAATGAGCAGTTCTTC.

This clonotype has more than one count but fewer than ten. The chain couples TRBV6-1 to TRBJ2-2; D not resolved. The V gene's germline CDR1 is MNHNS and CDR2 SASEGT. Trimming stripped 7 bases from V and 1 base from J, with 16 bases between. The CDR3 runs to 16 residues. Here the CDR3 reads CASTYPVRMNTGELFF. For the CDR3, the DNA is TGTGCCAGCACATATCCGGTTCGAATGAACACCGGGGAGCTGTTTTTT.

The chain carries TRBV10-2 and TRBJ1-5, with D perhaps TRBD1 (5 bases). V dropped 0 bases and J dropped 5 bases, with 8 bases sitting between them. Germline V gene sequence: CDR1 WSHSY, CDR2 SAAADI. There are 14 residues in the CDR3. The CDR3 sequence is CASSESGGHQPQHF. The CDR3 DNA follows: TGCGCCAGCAGTGAGTCCGGGGGACATCAGCCCCAGCATTTT.